A single TCR beta chain is shown here with its context. The germline gives CDR1 MNHEY, CDR2 SMNVEV (reference sequence). The CDR3 spans 18 residues. Trimming took 5 bases from V and 3 from J, leaving 26 bases between them. The source of the sample is a study of blood T cell repertoires in COVID-19. About the research overall: In each case, the material was cDNA or gDNA derived from T cells, B-cell-depleted T cells, or PBMCs.

Under the authors' procedure: Researchers report that nucleated cell counts were estimated from reference gene primer amplification. Some clones are missing from TCRdb's copy, which holds only in-frame ones; the method was immunoSEQ multiplex PCR. V and J calls plus clone size are reproduced from that table; the DNA served to infer D and trimming. This table has some 460,000 clones, 85% to 90% appearing once. V usage is TRBV27 and J usage is TRBJ2-7; maybe TRBD2 (5 bases). The specimen sequenced was peripheral blood. The receptor's source is a woman in her thirties with acute or convalescent COVID-19. For the CDR3, the DNA is TGTGCCAGCAGTCCGTGGGGAGACTCACTGGGAATAATCTACGAGCAGTACTTC. It encodes CASSPWGDSLGIIYEQYF.